One and the same sample provided the 26 T cell receptor beta chains below, sequenced in a study of T cell changes during pregnancy in multiple sclerosis. Libraries were prepared by immunoSEQ multiplex PCR; TCRdb keeps only in-frame clonotypes and omits some of them. The sample consists of roughly 75,000 clones, about 92% of them appearing once. The material was peripheral blood, obtained after pregnancy. The receptors were sampled from a female donor in good health, enrolled as a control in a pregnancy study.

The chain links TRBV4-2 to TRBJ1-5, with unresolved D. Germline V lookup: CDR1 LGHNA, CDR2 YNFKEQ. The CDR3 extends over 15 amino acids. The V end lost 3 bases, the J end lost 0 bases, and 9 bases lay between the germline ends. The CDR3 loop is CASSQRADSNQPQHF. CDR3 in DNA: TGTGCCAGCAGCCAGAGGGCAGATAGCAATCAGCCCCAGCATTTT.

CDR3 protein: CASSVAGFEQFF. The CDR3, as DNA: TGTGCCAGCAGCGTAGCAGGGTTTGAGCAGTTCTTC. The J gene is TRBJ2-1, the V gene TRBV9; TRBD1 is a possible D gene (5 bases). The length of the CDR3 is 12 residues. V was clipped by 0 bases and J by 9 bases, with 7 bases between them. The V gene's germline CDR1 is SGDLS and CDR2 YYNGEE.

This chain uses TRBV14 with TRBJ2-1, with a possible D match to TRBD1 (6 bases). The V gene lost 3 bases and the J gene lost 0 bases, with 12 bases spanning the gap. Germline lookup yields CDR1 SGHDN and CDR2 FVKESK. The CDR3 runs to 16 residues. In DNA, the CDR3 is TGTGCCAGCAGCCAGTTCAGGGGAAGCTCCTACAATGAGCAGTTCTTC. Protein: CASSQFRGSSYNEQFF.

This clone was recorded only once. The chain couples TRBV11-3 to TRBJ2-5, with TRBD2 matching 14 bases. The ends lost 6 bases at V and 5 bases at J; junction bases unmatched: 11. Germline loops: CDR1 SGHNT, CDR2 YENEEA. CDR3 length: 17 amino acids. CDR3: CASSPPGTSGGRETQYF. In DNA, the CDR3 is TGTGCCAGCAGTCCTCCCGGGACTAGCGGGGGACGGGAGACCCAGTACTTC.

This chain links TRBV7-8 with TRBJ1-5, with TRBD1 as a possible D gene (5 bases). Germline lookup yields CDR1 SGHVS and CDR2 FQNEAQ. The CDR3 spans 16 residues. V was cut by 0 bases and J by 5 bases, with 14 bases left in between. CDR3 sequence reads: CASSLAIRWGDQPQHF. The CDR3 DNA follows: TGTGCCAGCAGCTTAGCCATAAGGTGGGGGGATCAGCCCCAGCATTTT.

The count of this clone is one. The chain couples TRBV4-3 to TRBJ1-2; D is possibly TRBD1 (5 bases). V lost 0 bases, J lost 2 bases, and 7 bases lay in between. The CDR3 is 14 residues long. The germline gives CDR1 LGHNA, CDR2 YSLEER. The CDR3 loop reads CASSQERGNYGYTF. The DNA for the CDR3 is TGCGCCAGCAGCCAAGAACGGGGGAACTATGGCTACACCTTC.

This clone was detected only a few times. The rearrangement uses TRBV10-3 and TRBJ1-2; D is undetermined. Between the trimmed V and J ends, which lost 6 bases and 3 bases, there was a span of 11 bases. CDR1 is ENHRY, CDR2 SYGVKD, per germline. The length of the CDR3 is 13 residues. CDR3 nucleotides: TGTGCCATCAGGGCGGATCTAGACTATGGCTACACCTTC. It translates to CAIRADLDYGYTF.

This clone was observed a handful of times. CDR3 in amino acids: CASSYSTSGGYEQYF. CDR3 in DNA: TGTGCCAGCAGTTACTCGACTAGCGGGGGTTACGAGCAGTACTTC. V and J are TRBV6-5 and TRBJ2-7; 12 bases line up with TRBD2. J was trimmed by 4 bases and V by 0 bases; bases with no gene match: 1. Per germline, CDR1 MNHEY and CDR2 SVGAGI. The CDR3 sequence is 15 residues long.

The chain has TRBV18 and TRBJ1-5, with 7 nucleotides matching TRBD1. From germline, CDR1 is KGHSH and CDR2 LQKENI. This CDR3 comprises 13 residues. V gave up 6 bases and J gave up 7 bases; unmatched junction bases: 6. CDR3 sequence: CASSGAGGQPQHF. As DNA, the CDR3 is TGTGCCAGCTCCGGGGCAGGGGGACAGCCCCAGCATTTT.

This rearrangement joins TRBV2 to TRBJ2-1, with D maybe TRBD2 (6 bases). The length of the CDR3 is 11 residues. Germline V CDR1 and CDR2: SNHLY, FYNNEI. V was cut by 6 bases and J by 14 bases, with 14 bases left in between. The CDR3 nucleotides are TGTGCCAGCAGCGCCGGGACTTATAAGTTCTTC. As protein: CASSAGTYKFF.

V gene TRBV6-5 combines with J gene TRBJ1-2; 10 bases agree with TRBD1. V gave up 5 bases and J gave up 2 bases; unmatched junction bases: 2. Germline CDR1 MNHEY, CDR2 SVGAGI. This CDR3 comprises 14 residues. The CDR3 DNA sequence: TGTGCCAGCAGTCAGGGACAGGGGAACTATGGCTACACCTTC. This gives the protein CASSQGQGNYGYTF.

This clone has just one count. The V and J genes are TRBV5-1 and TRBJ2-1; TRBD2 aligns across 12 bases. The CDR3 is 14 residues long. The V gene's germline CDR1 is SGHRS and CDR2 YFSETQ. The ends lost 4 bases at V and 15 bases at J; junction bases unmatched: 11. The CDR3 DNA reads TGCGCCAGCAGCCTGACTAGCGGGGGTGGTGAGTCGTTCTTC. It translates to CASSLTSGGGESFF.

J is TRBJ2-1 and V is TRBV19; D perhaps matches TRBD2 (5 bases). Trimming stripped 5 bases from V and 8 bases from J, with 22 bases between. The germline CDR1 and CDR2 sequences are LNHDA and SQIVND (reference sequence). The CDR3 is made up of 16 amino acids. The CDR3 DNA reads as TGTGCCAGTAGTTTCCCCTCCGGGGTTAGCTGGGATGAGCAGTTCTTC. Translating it yields CASSFPSGVSWDEQFF.

CDR3 amino acids: CASSPRGGSTEAFF. The CDR3 DNA sequence: TGTGCCAGCAGCCCCCGGGGGGGAAGCACTGAAGCTTTCTTT. V and J are TRBV7-3 and TRBJ1-1; maybe TRBD1 (5 bases). The CDR3 contains 14 residues. In germline, CDR1 is SGHTA, CDR2 FQGTGA. With 5 bases removed from V and 4 bases from J, the gap between germline ends came to 14 bases.

The chain is built from TRBV19 and TRBJ2-7, with TRBD2 matching over 7 bases. V lost 4 bases to trimming and J lost 2 bases; unmatched junction nucleotides: 8. CDR1 and CDR2 from the germline V gene are LNHDA and SQIVND (reference sequence). CDR3 length equals 15 residues. The CDR3 DNA follows: TGTGCCAGTAGTACCTCAAGCGGGATCCCCTACGAGCAGTACTTC. Translation: CASSTSSGIPYEQYF. The full variable domain, completed using reference TRBV19 and TRBJ2-7, is DGGITQSPKYLFRKEGQNVTLSCEQNLNHDAMYWYRQDPGQGLRLIYYSQIVNDFQKGDIAEGYSVSREKKESFPLTVTSAQKNPTAFYLCASSTSSGIPYEQYFGPGTRLTVT.

The chain links TRBV27 to TRBJ2-1; maybe TRBD2 (5 bases). The CDR3 length is 15 residues. Germline V lookup: CDR1 MNHEY, CDR2 SMNVEV (reference sequence). The germline V and J ends were trimmed by 5 bases and 4 bases, with 15 bases remaining between them. The DNA of the CDR3 is TGTGCCAGCAGTCTTGGGTTGGGGAGTTACAATGAGCAGTTCTTC. Protein product: CASSLGLGSYNEQFF.

This clone was observed once. The genes are TRBV7-9 and TRBJ2-1, with D maybe TRBD2 (6 bases). This CDR3 has 12 amino acids. V dropped 6 bases and J dropped 8 bases, with 11 bases sitting between them. From germline, CDR1 is SEHNR and CDR2 FQNEAQ (reference sequence). CDR3: CASRPGGDEQFF. CDR3 sequence (DNA): TGTGCCAGCAGGCCCGGGGGTGATGAGCAGTTCTTC. Looking up the rest from reference TRBV7-9 and TRBJ2-1 gives the full variable domain: DTGVSQNPRHKITKRGQNVTFRCDPISEHNRLYWYRQTLGQGPEFLTYFQNEAQLEKSRLLSDRFSAERPKGSFSTLEIQRTEQGDSAMYLCASRPGGDEQFFGPGTRLTVL.

V usage is TRBV7-2 and J usage is TRBJ2-7, with TRBD2 matching over 15 bases. Trimming cost V 1 base and J 4 bases; bases outside gene matches: 2. This CDR3 spans 16 amino acids. The germline V gene encodes CDR1 SGHTA and CDR2 FQGNSA. The CDR3 bases are TGTGCCAGCAGCTTAGGGGGACTAGCGGGAGGTTACGAGCAGTACTTC. This gives the protein CASSLGGLAGGYEQYF.

The rearrangement uses TRBV18 and TRBJ1-4; the match to TRBD1 covers 10 bases. CDR1 and CDR2 (germline): KGHSH, LQKENI. V lost 6 bases and J lost 7; bases outside the gene matches: 8. This CDR3 has 15 amino acids. CDR3 protein: CASSSDRGPGEKLFF. CDR3 coding DNA: TGTGCCAGCTCGTCCGACAGGGGGCCAGGTGAAAAACTGTTTTTT.

The chain carries TRBV7-2 and TRBJ1-2; D not certain. CDR3 length equals 13 residues. From germline, CDR1 is SGHTA and CDR2 FQGNSA. V shed 0 bases and J shed 4 bases, with 6 bases lying between them. DNA of the CDR3: TGTGCCAGCAGCTTAGCTCGCGGCTATGGCTACACCTTC. Residues: CASSLARGYGYTF. The variable domain in full, completed from reference TRBV7-2 and TRBJ1-2, reads GAGVSQSPSNKVTEKGKDVELRCDPISGHTALYWYRQSLGQGLEFLIYFQGNSAPDKSGLPSDRFSAERTGGSVSTLTIQRTQQEDSAVYLCASSLARGYGYTFGSGTRLTVV.

The chain links TRBV6-1 to TRBJ1-2, with D possibly being TRBD1 (6 bases). This CDR3 contains 14 residues. The ends were cut back, 5 bases at V and 3 bases at J, with 13 bases in the middle. The germline CDR1 and CDR2 sequences are MNHNS and SASEGT. CDR3 nucleotide sequence: TGTGCCAGCAGTTCTTCAGGGGTTCACTATGGCTACACCTTC. It translates to CASSSSGVHYGYTF.

This chain connects TRBV27 to TRBJ1-4; D unclear. Trimming left V 3 bases short and J 3 bases short, with 8 bases between. CDR1 is MNHEY and CDR2 is SMNVEV in the germline V gene (reference sequence). The CDR3 spans 14 residues. Written as DNA, the CDR3 is TGTGCCAGCAGTTTGAGGGTTGCTAATGAAAAACTGTTTTTT. It encodes CASSLRVANEKLFF. The full variable domain, its missing parts supplied by reference TRBV27 and TRBJ1-4, is EAQVTQNPRYLITVTGKKLTVTCSQNMNHEYMSWYRQDPGLGLRQIYYSMNVEVTDKGDVPEGYKVSRKEKRNFPLILESPSPNQTSLYFCASSLRVANEKLFFGSGTQLSVL.

With regard to this clone: The missing conserved phenylalanine or tryptophan at the end of this CDR3 makes a read error likely. The DNA is omitted, as the CDR3 cannot be located on it reliably, and the CDR3 follows TCRdb's listing. CDR3 region: CSVDRDTLYS. The chain has TRBV29-1 and TRBJ1-2; TRBD1 was called by the table and not checked on the DNA. The CDR3 numbers 10 amino acids, ends counted. Germline CDR1 SQVTM, CDR2 ANQGSEA.

This chain uses TRBV28 with TRBJ2-7; 9 bases line up with TRBD1. V lost 6 bases to trimming and J lost 0 bases; unmatched junction nucleotides: 0. The germline V gene has CDR1 MDHEN and CDR2 SYDVKM. The CDR3 consists of 13 residues. This CDR3 reads CASRTGGSYEQYF. DNA of the CDR3: TGTGCCAGCAGGACAGGGGGCTCCTACGAGCAGTACTTC.

This clone was recorded a few times. CDR3 sequence: CASSLAQVGYGYTF. The CDR3 DNA follows: TGCGCCAGCAGCTTGGCCCAAGTCGGGTATGGCTACACCTTC. This chain links TRBV5-1 with TRBJ1-2; D not certain. The CDR3 is 14 residues long. Between the trimmed V and J ends, which lost 0 bases and 5 bases, there was a span of 11 bases. The germline V gene has CDR1 SGHRS and CDR2 YFSETQ. Complete variable domain (other parts from reference TRBV5-1 and TRBJ1-2): KAGVTQTPRYLIKTRGQQVTLSCSPISGHRSVSWYQQTPGQGLQFLFEYFSETQRNKGNFPGRFSGRQFSNSRSEMNVSTLELGDSALYLCASSLAQVGYGYTFGSGTRLTVV.

V and J are TRBV2 and TRBJ2-1, with D perhaps matching TRBD2 (5 bases). There are 14 residues in the CDR3. Germline CDR1 SNHLY, CDR2 FYNNEI. V was clipped by 1 base and J by 9 bases, with 13 bases between them. In DNA form, the CDR3 reads TGTGCCAGCAGTGAAGGGACCCGGGGTGGTGAGCAGTTCTTC. This gives the protein CASSEGTRGGEQFF. The full variable domain, with the rest looked up from reference TRBV2 and TRBJ2-1, is EPEVTQTPSHQVTQMGQEVILRCVPISNHLYFYWYRQILGQKVEFLVSFYNNEISEKSEIFDDQFSVERPDGSNFTLKIRSTKLEDSAMYFCASSEGTRGGEQFFGPGTRLTVL.